This record looks at one T cell receptor (beta chain) sequence and its context. The antigen is unknown. The entry originates in a study of beta chain features in type 1 diabetes. Study-wide findings and caveats: Patients with Type 1 diabetes showed moderately but significantly shorter TCRB CDR3s in all four CD4+ subsets. The study found fewer insertions and more deletions at VDJ junctions in type 1 diabetes patients.

Donors contributed one heparinised blood draw apiece, averaging approximately 100 mL. CD4+ naive, central memory, regulatory and stem cell-like memory subsets were isolated by sorting on CD45RO/CCR7/CD25/CD127/CD95/CD27. TCRB transcripts that were expressed got sequenced, as all of the isolated RNA had been reverse transcribed. Some clones are missing from TCRdb's copy, which holds only in-frame ones; the method was immunoSEQ multiplex PCR. The data hold 400,000 to 550,000 clones, with 9.5% to 12% observed a single time. The CDR3 totals 9 residues. The rearrangement joins TRBV3-2 to TRBJ2-7. TRBV3-2 is a listed pseudogene. The specimen was naive CD4+ T cells from blood. The sequence came from a woman aged 18-29 years in good health. CDR3 protein: CASRHEQYV. CDR3 nucleotides: TGTGCCAGCAGACACGAGCAGTACGTC.